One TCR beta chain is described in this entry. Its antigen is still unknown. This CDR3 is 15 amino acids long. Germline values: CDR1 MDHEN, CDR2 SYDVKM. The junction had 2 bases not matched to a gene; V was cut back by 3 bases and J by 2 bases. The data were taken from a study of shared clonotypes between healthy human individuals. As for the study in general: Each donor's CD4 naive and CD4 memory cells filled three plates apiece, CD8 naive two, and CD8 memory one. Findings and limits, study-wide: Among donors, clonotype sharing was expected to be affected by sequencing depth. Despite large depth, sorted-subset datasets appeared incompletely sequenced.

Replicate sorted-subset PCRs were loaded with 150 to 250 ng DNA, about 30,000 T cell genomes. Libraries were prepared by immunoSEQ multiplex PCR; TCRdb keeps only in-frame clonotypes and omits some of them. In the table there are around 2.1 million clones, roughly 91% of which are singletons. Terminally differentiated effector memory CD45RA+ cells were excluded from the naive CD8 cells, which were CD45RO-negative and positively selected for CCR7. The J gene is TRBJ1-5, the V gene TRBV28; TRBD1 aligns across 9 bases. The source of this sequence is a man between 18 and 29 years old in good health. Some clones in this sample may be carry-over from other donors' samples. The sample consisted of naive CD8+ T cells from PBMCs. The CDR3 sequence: CASSLTGGGNQPQHF. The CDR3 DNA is TGTGCCAGCAGTTTGACAGGGGGAGGCAATCAGCCCCAGCATTTT.